These T cell receptor beta chains were read from a single sample in a study of regulatory T cells in long-lasting Graves disease. TCRdb redid the calling of the multiplex PCR reads with MiXCR, one entry per CDR3 protein. The sample shows approximately 470,000 distinct CDR3 sequences, less than 25% of them seen only once. The source was peripheral blood mononuclear cells (PBMCs), collected when the disease was refractory, from a patient treated with antithyroid drugs. These receptors were collected from a female donor with Graves disease. CDR3s include the opening cysteine and the closing phenylalanine or tryptophan. A D gene is named only where the DNA matches it firmly. Not all rows give a size; the values are once, few, many and, for expanded clones, a class.

D	size	J	V	length	CDR3	DNA
-	many	TRBJ1-1	TRBV27	16	CASSLRRARGNTEAFF	TGTGCCAGCAGTTTACGAAGGGCTAGAGGGAACACTGAAGCTTTCTTT
TRBD2	-	TRBJ2-4	TRBV6-1	18	CASRGIQRGFLAKNIQYF	TGTGCCAGCAGGGGAATACAGCGGGGGTTCCTAGCCAAAAACATTCAGTACTTC
TRBD1	many	TRBJ1-1	TRBV6-1	14	CASRPLTGDTEAFF	TGTGCCAGCAGGCCCCTAACAGGGGACACTGAAGCTTTCTTT
TRBD1	-	TRBJ1-1	TRBV6-2/TRBV6-3	12	CASSPGGTEALF	TGTGCCAGCAGCCCAGGGGGGACTGAAGCTCTCTTT
-	many	TRBJ2-7	TRBV7-3	15	CASSLLAGTTYEQYF	TGTGCCAGCAGCTTATTGGCAGGGACGACCTACGAGCAGTACTTC
-	-	TRBJ2-4	TRBV7-9	14	CASSPSSAKNIQYF	TGTGCCAGCAGCCCTTCCTCGGCCAAAAACATTCAGTACTTC
-	-	TRBJ2-6	TRBV10-3	17	CAISDRGSHSGANVLTF	TGTGCCATCAGTGACCGGGGATCTCACTCTGGGGCCAACGTCCTGACTTTC
-	-	TRBJ1-1	TRBV20-1	12	CSASAANTEAFF	TGCAGTGCTAGTGCGGCGAACACTGAAGCTTTCTTT
-	few	TRBJ2-7	TRBV14	14	CASSQAYSSYEQYF	TGTGCCAGCAGCCAAGCCTACAGTTCCTACGAGCAGTACTTC
-	few	TRBJ1-2	TRBV6-1	15	CAAKSLTGSIYGYTF	TGTGCCGCTAAGTCATTAACAGGGTCGATCTATGGCTACACCTTC
-	-	TRBJ1-2	TRBV12-3/TRBV12-4	17	CASSSFLGQLTNYGYTF	TGTGCCAGCAGTTCGTTTCTCGGGCAGCTTACTAACTATGGCTACACCTTC
-	few	TRBJ2-7	TRBV20-1	13	CSALGTENYEQYF	TGCAGTGCCTTAGGGACGGAGAACTACGAGCAGTACTTC